Each of the 30 T cell receptor beta chains below was sequenced from the same sample in a study of OX40 agonist ivuxolimab in advanced cancers. Data came from immunoSEQ multiplex PCR; TCRdb stores just in-frame clones and leaves some out. This table holds fewer than 90,000 clones, roughly 90% found once. The specimen was CD4+ or CD8+ T cells sorted from blood, collected in a trial of the OX40 agonist ivuxolimab. These receptors came from an adult with an advanced solid tumor such as melanoma, head and neck, liver or kidney cancer.

This clone occurred once. The chain links TRBV5-1 to TRBJ2-3; 9 positions match TRBD1. The CDR3 has 15 residues. Unmatched junction bases numbered 8, after V lost 6 bases and J lost 3 bases. The germline V gene encodes CDR1 SGHRS and CDR2 YFSETQ. This CDR3 is CASTVGQGSTDTQYF. CDR3 bases: TGCGCCAGCACTGTGGGACAGGGATCGACAGATACGCAGTATTTT.

The chain employs TRBV5-4 and TRBJ1-4; 9 positions match TRBD1. Germline lookup yields CDR1 SGHNT and CDR2 YYREEE (reference sequence). The CDR3 spans 15 residues. J lost 8 bases, V lost 4 bases, and 9 bases had no gene match. The CDR3 DNA is TGTGCCAGCAGCGGTGGACAGGGGAATTTCGAAAAACTGTTTTTT. It codes for CASSGGQGNFEKLFF.

This chain links TRBV20-1 with TRBJ2-7; D gene ambiguous. The CDR3 length is 9 residues. CDR1 DFQATT and CDR2 SNEGSKA come from the germline V gene (reference sequence). The CDR3, as DNA: TGCACTACCCCGGGCGAGCAGTACTTC. Amino acid sequence: CTTPGEQYF.

The chain has TRBV10-1 and TRBJ2-7, with 7 bases aligning to TRBD1. From germline, CDR1 is WNHNN and CDR2 SYGVQD (reference sequence). The J segment lost 0 bases and the V segment lost 2 bases, leaving 4 bases of the junction unmatched. The CDR3 consists of 15 residues. The CDR3 sequence: CASSETGDLSYEQYF. The CDR3 DNA reads as TGCGCCAGCAGTGAGACAGGGGATCTCTCCTACGAGCAGTACTTC.

This chain joins TRBV29-1 and TRBJ1-3; D is uncertain. Germline V gives CDR1 SQVTM, CDR2 ANQGSEA. The CDR3 is 14 residues long. Trimming removed 1 base from V and 0 bases from J, with 7 bases in between. CDR3 sequence (DNA): TGCAGCGTTGAAGGCACCGCCTCTGGAAACACCATATATTTT. Encoded protein: CSVEGTASGNTIYF.

The chain couples TRBV10-3 to TRBJ1-4, with no clear D. Germline assignment: CDR1 ENHRY and CDR2 SYGVKD. V was cut by 2 bases and J by 8 bases, with 15 bases left in between. The CDR3 consists of 15 residues. DNA for the CDR3: TGTGCCATCAGTGAGACGGCAGCGACCACCGAAAAACTGTTTTTT. Its translation is CAISETAATTEKLFF.

The genes are TRBV6-5 and TRBJ2-3, with TRBD2 matching over 10 bases. The CDR3 has 13 amino acids. Germline assignment: CDR1 MNHEY and CDR2 SVGAGI. The trim removed 6 bases at V and 8 bases at J, leaving 5 bases unmatched. For the CDR3, the DNA is TGTGCCAGCAGGCCCGGGACTAGCGCTACGCAGTATTTT. Amino acids: CASRPGTSATQYF.

V and J are TRBV10-3 and TRBJ2-3; D perhaps matches TRBD1 (5 bases). Deletions cut 0 bases from V and 3 bases from J, with 13 bases between. Looked up from germline, CDR1 is ENHRY and CDR2 is SYGVKD. This CDR3 has 16 amino acids. The CDR3, as DNA: TGTGCCATCAGTGAGTCGCTCTGGTCAGGGACAGATACGCAGTATTTT. Translating it yields CAISESLWSGTDTQYF.

The V and J genes are TRBV30 and TRBJ1-4, with 8 bases fitting TRBD1. J lost 7 bases, V lost 2 bases, and 3 bases had no gene match. Germline CDR1 reads GTSNPN; CDR2 reads SVGIG (reference sequence). The CDR3 runs 13 residues. DNA for the CDR3: TGTGCCTGGAGTCGAGACAGGGGTGAAAAACTGTTTTTT. Encoded protein: CAWSRDRGEKLFF.

The chain links TRBV7-2 to TRBJ1-2; D might be TRBD1 (5 bases). Germline values: CDR1 SGHTA, CDR2 FQGNSA. The CDR3 has 12 residues. Trimming removed 5 bases at V and 3 bases at J, with 7 bases between. CDR3 region: CASSRDYYGYTF. The CDR3 nucleotides read TGTGCCAGCAGCCGGGACTACTATGGCTACACCTTC.

The rearrangement joins TRBV2 to TRBJ1-6, with 7 bases matching TRBD1. Germline lookup yields CDR1 SNHLY and CDR2 FYNNEI. The ends lost 7 bases at V and 4 bases at J; junction bases unmatched: 7. This CDR3 has 15 residues. CDR3 protein: CASTTQGDYNSPLHF. The CDR3 bases are TGTGCCAGCACGACCCAGGGGGATTATAATTCACCCCTCCACTTT.

This clone has just one count. This rearrangement joins TRBV11-3 to TRBJ2-2; D ambiguous. This CDR3 is built from 14 residues. Trimming removed 1 base from V and 1 base from J, with 4 bases in between. CDR1 and CDR2 (germline): SGHNT, YENEEA. CDR3 sequence: CASSLAKNTGELFF. CDR3 DNA sequence: TGTGCCAGCAGCTTAGCCAAGAACACCGGGGAGCTGTTTTTT.

This clone was observed a single time. J is TRBJ2-7 and V is TRBV18; 12 positions match TRBD2. This CDR3 spans 17 amino acids. CDR1 and CDR2 from the germline V gene are KGHSH and LQKENI. The V segment lost 0 bases and the J segment 0 bases; nucleotides outside the gene matches: 3. The CDR3 region has the DNA TGTGCCAGCTCACCACCGGGACTAGCGGGTGGCTCCTACGAGCAGTACTTC. Protein product: CASSPPGLAGGSYEQYF.

This clone was detected only a few times. V usage is TRBV18 and J usage is TRBJ1-2; D is unresolved. Germline V CDR1 and CDR2: KGHSH, LQKENI. The length of the CDR3 is 13 residues. The V end lost 6 bases, the J end lost 4 bases, and 12 bases lay between the germline ends. The CDR3 DNA reads as TGTGCCAGCTCCCCGGAGCCCTCCTATGGCTACACCTTC. Its protein is CASSPEPSYGYTF.

The chain uses TRBV5-4 and TRBJ1-2; possibly TRBD1 for D (5 bases). There are 15 residues in the CDR3. Germline assignment: CDR1 SGHNT and CDR2 YYREEE (reference sequence). The germline V and J ends were trimmed by 2 bases and 2 bases, with 13 bases remaining between them. The CDR3 is CASSLGVRVNYGYTF. The CDR3 DNA follows: TGTGCCAGCAGCTTAGGGGTCAGAGTCAACTATGGCTACACCTTC.

This chain joins TRBV15 and TRBJ1-4; a weak D match, TRBD1 (5 bases). CDR1 and CDR2 from the germline V gene are LNHNV and YYDKDF (reference sequence). The CDR3 length is 17 residues. The ends were cut back, 3 bases at V and 8 bases at J, with 22 bases in the middle. CDR3 protein: CATSRPGPGTQGEKLFF. CDR3 bases: TGTGCCACCAGCAGGCCTGGACCGGGGACCCAGGGAGAAAAACTGTTTTTT.

The V call is TRBV5-4, the J call TRBJ2-3; 12 bases are a match to TRBD2. The CDR3 consists of 16 residues. V dropped 3 bases and J dropped 2; count of bases not matched to a gene: 4. Looked up from germline, CDR1 is SGHNT and CDR2 is YYREEE (reference sequence). CDR3 nucleotides: TGTGCCAGCAGCTCGGGACTAGCGGGCACCACAGATACGCAGTATTTT. It is translated as CASSSGLAGTTDTQYF.

This clone has only a few counts. This chain's CDR3 is CASSGGTGGTLIQYF. DNA of the CDR3: TGCGCCAGCAGCGGGGGGACAGGGGGCACTTTGATCCAGTACTTC. The V gene is TRBV5-1, the J gene TRBJ2-5; 12 nucleotides align to TRBD1. V lost 4 bases to trimming and J lost 10 bases; unmatched junction nucleotides: 11. This CDR3 has 15 amino acids. Per the germline V gene, CDR1 is SGHRS and CDR2 is YFSETQ. Filled out from reference TRBV5-1 and TRBJ2-5, the complete variable domain reads KAGVTQTPRYLIKTRGQQVTLSCSPISGHRSVSWYQQTPGQGLQFLFEYFSETQRNKGNFPGRFSGRQFSNSRSEMNVSTLELGDSALYLCASSGGTGGTLIQYFGPGTRLLVL.

The chain joins TRBV29-1 to TRBJ2-7, with D unclear. V lost 7 bases and J 1 base, leaving 11 bases between the germline ends. Germline CDR1 reads SQVTM; CDR2 reads ANQGSEA. CDR3 length: 12 residues. In nucleotides, the CDR3 is TGCAGCGCTAAGGTGGGGTCCTACGAGCAGTACTTC. Translation gives CSAKVGSYEQYF.

CDR3 in DNA: TGTGCCAGCAGCCGCGGGACAGGACGTAATCAGCCCCAGCATTTT. This encodes CASSRGTGRNQPQHF. The V call is TRBV5-6, the J call TRBJ1-5, with 8 bases fitting TRBD1. The germline V gene has CDR1 SGHDT and CDR2 YYEEEE. The CDR3 runs to 15 residues. The trim removed 4 bases at V and 4 bases at J, leaving 7 bases unmatched.

The V and J genes are TRBV15 and TRBJ1-4; D remains unclear. V shed 1 base and J shed 0 bases, with 6 bases lying between them. The CDR3 sequence is 15 residues long. Germline values: CDR1 LNHNV, CDR2 YYDKDF (reference sequence). The CDR3 sequence is CATSRAAATNEKLFF. Here the CDR3 DNA reads TGTGCCACCAGCAGAGCAGCTGCAACTAATGAAAAACTGTTTTTT.

V usage is TRBV5-6 and J usage is TRBJ2-1; unclear D gene. The CDR3 extends over 12 amino acids. V lost 0 bases to trimming and J lost 4 bases, with 2 bases between them. Germline lookup yields CDR1 SGHDT and CDR2 YYEEEE. CDR3 bases: TGTGCCAGCAGCTTGGAATACAATGAGCAGTTCTTC. This translates into CASSLEYNEQFF.

The chain has TRBV5-6 and TRBJ1-2, with 12 bases that match TRBD1. J lost 4 bases, V lost 2 bases, and 6 bases had no gene match. The CDR3 has 16 residues. Germline CDR1 reads SGHDT; CDR2 reads YYEEEE. The CDR3 bases are TGTGCCAGCAGCTTAGGGACAGGGGGCGAAAGCTATGGCTACACCTTC. Amino acids: CASSLGTGGESYGYTF.

The CDR3 spells CASSPIAGVSEQFF. CDR3 nucleotide sequence: TGTGCCAGCAGCCCCATAGCGGGAGTGAGTGAGCAGTTCTTC. The gene calls are TRBV9 and TRBJ2-1, with 9 nucleotides matching TRBD2. This CDR3 comprises 14 residues. The germline gives CDR1 SGDLS, CDR2 YYNGEE. V was clipped by 4 bases and J by 9 bases; unmatched bases: 8. The entire variable domain, with the rest obtained from reference TRBV9 and TRBJ2-1, is as follows: DSGVTQTPKHLITATGQRVTLRCSPRSGDLSVYWYQQSLDQGLQFLIQYYNGEERAKGNILERFSAQQFPDLHSELNLSSLELGDSALYFCASSPIAGVSEQFFGPGTRLTVL.

The V and J genes are TRBV4-2 and TRBJ2-3; 9 bases line up with TRBD2. The CDR3 is made up of 17 amino acids. V shed 1 base, J shed 2 bases, and the junction held 7 bases outside the gene matches. Germline loops: CDR1 LGHNA, CDR2 YNFKEQ. The DNA of the CDR3 is TGTGCCAGCAGCCAAGCCCCGACTAGCGGTTACACAGATACGCAGTATTTT. This codes for CASSQAPTSGYTDTQYF.

The chain combines TRBV2 with TRBJ2-5; 9 nucleotides align to TRBD2. From germline, CDR1 is SNHLY and CDR2 FYNNEI. This CDR3 is 20 amino acids long. Trimming took 7 bases from V and 4 from J; bases not matched to a gene: 25. CDR3 bases: TGTGCCAGCAAGTGGCCGCGGTTTGGAGGCGGCGGGAGGGGGGCAGAGACCCAGTACTTC. It codes for CASKWPRFGGGGRGAETQYF.

The V and J genes are TRBV6-5 and TRBJ1-2, with D possibly matching TRBD1 (6 bases). V was clipped by 6 bases and J by 2 bases, with 10 bases between them. The CDR3 is 13 amino acids. Germline V gene data show CDR1 as MNHEY and CDR2 as SVGAGI. The CDR3 sequence is CASSRGGNYGYTF. CDR3 DNA sequence: TGTGCCAGCAGCCGGGGGGGCAACTATGGCTACACCTTC.

This clone was picked up a small number of times. The chain joins TRBV9 to TRBJ2-5, with 7 bases lining up with TRBD1. The V and J ends lost 4 bases and 5 bases, in that order; junction bases with no gene match: 11. CDR1 and CDR2 from the germline V gene are SGDLS and YYNGEE. CDR3 size: 15 residues. The CDR3 region is CASSPPGGWGETQYF. The CDR3 DNA follows: TGTGCCAGCAGCCCCCCAGGGGGTTGGGGGGAGACCCAGTACTTC.

The chain joins TRBV14 to TRBJ1-2; D perhaps matches TRBD1 (6 bases). Germline assignment: CDR1 SGHDN and CDR2 FVKESK. V lost 4 bases and J 7 bases, leaving 13 bases between the germline ends. The CDR3 runs to 13 residues. CDR3 amino acids: CASSRGGGFGYTF. DNA for the CDR3: TGTGCCAGCAGCCGTGGCGGGGGCTTTGGCTACACCTTC.

The CDR3 reads CASSLVAAGGGGQYF. The CDR3 nucleotides read TGTGCCAGCAGCTTAGTCGCAGCGGGAGGCGGAGGGCAGTACTTC. The chain carries TRBV7-9 and TRBJ2-7; 9 positions match TRBD2. CDR1 and CDR2 from the germline V gene are SEHNR and FQNEAQ (reference sequence). CDR3 size: 15 residues. V lost 1 base to trimming and J lost 9 bases; unmatched junction nucleotides: 10.